The 2 T cell receptor beta chains in this list originate from one sample, sequenced in a study of blood T cell repertoires in COVID-19. The protocol was immunoSEQ multiplex PCR, while the TCRdb copy is restricted to in-frame clones and leaves out a portion. The sample yields some 180,000 clones, approximately 80% seen once. Source material: PBMCs or T cells enriched from blood (not recorded which). These receptors came from a man aged 55 to 70 who had been exposed to COVID-19.

In its sample, this clone was seen a few times. The chain uses TRBV4-3 and TRBJ1-2; no definite D call. Germline V gene lookup returns CDR1 LGHNA and CDR2 YSLEER. With 0 bases removed from V and 3 bases from J, the gap between germline ends came to 8 bases. This CDR3 has 14 amino acids. CDR3 protein: CASSQDSFDYGYTF. As DNA, the CDR3 is TGCGCCAGCAGCCAAGACAGTTTTGACTATGGCTACACCTTC.

The chain recombines TRBV7-2 with TRBJ2-2, with 10 bases matching TRBD1. V was clipped by 5 bases and J by 5 bases; unmatched bases: 5. The germline gives CDR1 SGHTA, CDR2 FQGNSA. The CDR3 has 15 amino acids. The CDR3 protein is CASSLTGGWTGELFF. The CDR3 DNA is TGTGCCAGCAGCCTGACAGGGGGCTGGACCGGGGAGCTGTTTTTT. Full variable domain (outside the CDR3, taken from reference TRBV7-2 and TRBJ2-2): GAGVSQSPSNKVTEKGKDVELRCDPISGHTALYWYRQSLGQGLEFLIYFQGNSAPDKSGLPSDRFSAERTGGSVSTLTIQRTQQEDSAVYLCASSLTGGWTGELFFGEGSRLTVL.